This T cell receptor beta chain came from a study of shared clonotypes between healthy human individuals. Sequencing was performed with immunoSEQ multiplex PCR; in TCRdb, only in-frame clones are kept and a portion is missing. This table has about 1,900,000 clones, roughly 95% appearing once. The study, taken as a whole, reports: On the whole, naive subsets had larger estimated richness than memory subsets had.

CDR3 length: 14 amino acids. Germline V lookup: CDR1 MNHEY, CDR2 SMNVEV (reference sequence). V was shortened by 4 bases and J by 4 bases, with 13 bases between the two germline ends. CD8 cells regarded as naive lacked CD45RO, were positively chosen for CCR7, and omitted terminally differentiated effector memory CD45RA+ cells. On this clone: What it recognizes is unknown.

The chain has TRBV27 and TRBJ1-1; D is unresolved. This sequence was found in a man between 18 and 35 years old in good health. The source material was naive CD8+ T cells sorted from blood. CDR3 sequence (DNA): TGTGCCAGCAGTTCCACACCCCGCGGCACTGAAGCTTTCTTT. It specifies CASSSTPRGTEAFF.